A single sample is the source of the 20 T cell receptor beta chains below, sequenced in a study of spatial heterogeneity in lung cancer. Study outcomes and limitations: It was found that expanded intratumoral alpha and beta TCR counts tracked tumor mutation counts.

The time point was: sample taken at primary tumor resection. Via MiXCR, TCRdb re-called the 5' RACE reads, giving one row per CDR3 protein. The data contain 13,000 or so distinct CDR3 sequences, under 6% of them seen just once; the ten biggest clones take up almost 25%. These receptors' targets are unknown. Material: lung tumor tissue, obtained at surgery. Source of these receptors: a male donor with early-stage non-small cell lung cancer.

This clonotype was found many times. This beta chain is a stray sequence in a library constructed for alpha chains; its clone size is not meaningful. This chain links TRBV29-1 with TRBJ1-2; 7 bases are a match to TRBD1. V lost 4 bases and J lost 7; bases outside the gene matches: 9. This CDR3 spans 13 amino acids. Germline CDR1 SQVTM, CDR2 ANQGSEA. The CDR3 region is CSVGLRQGGGYTF. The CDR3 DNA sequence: TGCAGCGTTGGATTAAGACAGGGCGGTGGCTACACCTTC.

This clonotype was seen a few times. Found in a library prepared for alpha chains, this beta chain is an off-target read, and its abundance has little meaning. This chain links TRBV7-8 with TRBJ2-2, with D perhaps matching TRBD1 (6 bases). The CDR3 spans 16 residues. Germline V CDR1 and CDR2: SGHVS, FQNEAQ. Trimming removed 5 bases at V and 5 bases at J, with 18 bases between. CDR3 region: CASSRLLGAGTGELFF. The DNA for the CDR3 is TGTGCCAGCAGCCGTCTTTTGGGGGCCGGGACCGGGGAGCTGTTTTTT.

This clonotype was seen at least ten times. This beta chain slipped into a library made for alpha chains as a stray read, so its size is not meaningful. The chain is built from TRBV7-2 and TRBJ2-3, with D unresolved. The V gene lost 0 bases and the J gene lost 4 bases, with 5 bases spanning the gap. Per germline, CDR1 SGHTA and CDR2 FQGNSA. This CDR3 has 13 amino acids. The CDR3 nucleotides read TGTGCCAGCAGCTTAGCCGCGCCAGATACGCAGTATTTT. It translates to CASSLAAPDTQYF.

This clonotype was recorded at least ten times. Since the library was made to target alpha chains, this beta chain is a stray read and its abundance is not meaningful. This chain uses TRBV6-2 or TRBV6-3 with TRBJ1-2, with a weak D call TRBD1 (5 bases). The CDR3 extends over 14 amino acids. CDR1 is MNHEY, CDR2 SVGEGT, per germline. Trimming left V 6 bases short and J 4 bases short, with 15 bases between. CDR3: CASRTAGSGYGYTF. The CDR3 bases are TGTGCCAGCAGGACGGCAGGGTCGGGCTATGGCTACACCTTC.

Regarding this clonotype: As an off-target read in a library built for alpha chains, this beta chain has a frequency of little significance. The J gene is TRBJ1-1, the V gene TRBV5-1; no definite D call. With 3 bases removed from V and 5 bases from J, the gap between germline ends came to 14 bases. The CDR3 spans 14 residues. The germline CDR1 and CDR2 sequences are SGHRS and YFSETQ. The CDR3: CASSSREGGTEAFF. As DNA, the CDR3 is TGCGCCAGCAGCTCTCGAGAAGGTGGGACTGAAGCTTTCTTT.

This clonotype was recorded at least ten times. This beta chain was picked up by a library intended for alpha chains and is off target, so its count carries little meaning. The chain's CDR3 is CSAAHRSYEQYF. The CDR3 nucleotides are TGCAGTGCCGCTCACAGGTCCTACGAGCAGTACTTC. V usage is TRBV20-1 and J usage is TRBJ2-7; D perhaps matches TRBD1 (5 bases). The ends were cut back, 6 bases at V and 1 base at J, with 10 bases in the middle. CDR3 size: 12 residues. Germline CDR1 reads DFQATT; CDR2 reads SNEGSKA (reference sequence).

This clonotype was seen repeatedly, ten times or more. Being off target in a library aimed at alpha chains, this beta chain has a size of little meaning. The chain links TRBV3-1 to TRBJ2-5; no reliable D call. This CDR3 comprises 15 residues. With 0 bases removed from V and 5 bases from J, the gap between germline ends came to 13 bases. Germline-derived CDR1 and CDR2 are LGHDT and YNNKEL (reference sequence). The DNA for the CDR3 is TGTGCCAGCAGCCAAGAAGAGGTTCAGCAGGAGACCCAGTACTTC. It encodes CASSQEEVQQETQYF.

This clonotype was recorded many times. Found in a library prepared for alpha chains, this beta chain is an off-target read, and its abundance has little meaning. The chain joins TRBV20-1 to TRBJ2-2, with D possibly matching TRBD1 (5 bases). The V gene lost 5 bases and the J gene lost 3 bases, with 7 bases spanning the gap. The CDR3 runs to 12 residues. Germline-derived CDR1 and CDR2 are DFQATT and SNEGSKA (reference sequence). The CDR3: CSAQQDTGELFF. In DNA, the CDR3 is TGCAGTGCTCAACAGGACACCGGGGAGCTGTTTTTT.

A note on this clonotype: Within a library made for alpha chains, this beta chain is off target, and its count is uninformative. As DNA, the CDR3 is TGCGCCAGCAGCTATACCGGACGCCCGACCTACGAGCAGTACTTC. It specifies CASSYTGRPTYEQYF. The rearrangement joins TRBV5-1 to TRBJ2-7; D unclear. CDR1 and CDR2 (germline): SGHRS, YFSETQ. The CDR3 loop spans 15 amino acids. V was shortened by 3 bases and J by 2 bases, with 15 bases between the two germline ends.

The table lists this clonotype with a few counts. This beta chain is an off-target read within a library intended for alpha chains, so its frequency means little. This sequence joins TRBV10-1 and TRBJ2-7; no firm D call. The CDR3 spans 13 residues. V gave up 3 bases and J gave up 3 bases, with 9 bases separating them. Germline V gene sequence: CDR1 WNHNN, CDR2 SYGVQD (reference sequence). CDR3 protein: CASSENKNYEQYF. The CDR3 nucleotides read TGCGCCAGCAGTGAAAACAAAAACTACGAGCAGTACTTC.

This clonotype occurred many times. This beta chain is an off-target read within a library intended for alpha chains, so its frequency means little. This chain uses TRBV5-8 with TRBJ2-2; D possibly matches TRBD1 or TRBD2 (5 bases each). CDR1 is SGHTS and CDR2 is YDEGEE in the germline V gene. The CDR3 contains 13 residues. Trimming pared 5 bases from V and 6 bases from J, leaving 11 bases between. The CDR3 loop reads CASRKQGAGELFF. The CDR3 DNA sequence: TGTGCCAGCAGAAAGCAGGGAGCCGGGGAGCTGTTTTTT.

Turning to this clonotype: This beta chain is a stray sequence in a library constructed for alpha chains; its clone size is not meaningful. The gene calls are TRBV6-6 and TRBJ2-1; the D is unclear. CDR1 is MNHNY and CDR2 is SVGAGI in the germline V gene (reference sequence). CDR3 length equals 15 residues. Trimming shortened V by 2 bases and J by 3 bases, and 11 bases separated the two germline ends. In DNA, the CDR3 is TGTGCCAGCAGTTACGAAGGAGATTACTACAATGAGCAGTTCTTC. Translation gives CASSYEGDYYNEQFF.

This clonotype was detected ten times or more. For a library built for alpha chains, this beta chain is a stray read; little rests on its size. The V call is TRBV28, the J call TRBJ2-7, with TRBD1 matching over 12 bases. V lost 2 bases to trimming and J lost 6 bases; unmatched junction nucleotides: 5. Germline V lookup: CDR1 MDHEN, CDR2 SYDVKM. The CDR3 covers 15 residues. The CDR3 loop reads CASSLTGTGGGEQYF. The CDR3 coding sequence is TGTGCCAGCAGTTTAACCGGGACAGGGGGCGGCGAGCAGTACTTC. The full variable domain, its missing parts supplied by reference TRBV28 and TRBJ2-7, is DVKVTQSSRYLVKRTGEKVFLECVQDMDHENMFWYRQDPGLGLRLIYFSYDVKMKEKGDIPEGYSVSREKKERFSLILESASTNQTSMYLCASSLTGTGGGEQYFGPGTRLTVT.

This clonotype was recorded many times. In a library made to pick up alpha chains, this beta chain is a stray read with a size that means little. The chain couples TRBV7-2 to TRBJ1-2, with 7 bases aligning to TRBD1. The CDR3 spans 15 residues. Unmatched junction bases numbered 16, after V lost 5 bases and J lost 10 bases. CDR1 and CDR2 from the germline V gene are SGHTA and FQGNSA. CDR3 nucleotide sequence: TGTGCCAGCAGCCCCGGGACAGCTCTTCGGTGGGACTACACCTTC. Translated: CASSPGTALRWDYTF.

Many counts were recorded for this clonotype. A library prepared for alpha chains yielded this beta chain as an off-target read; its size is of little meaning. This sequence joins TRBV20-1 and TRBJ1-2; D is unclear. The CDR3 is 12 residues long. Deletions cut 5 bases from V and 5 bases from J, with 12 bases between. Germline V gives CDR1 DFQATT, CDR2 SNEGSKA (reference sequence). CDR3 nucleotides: TGCAGTGCTGCCCGGGAGGTATATGGCTACACCTTC. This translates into CSAAREVYGYTF.

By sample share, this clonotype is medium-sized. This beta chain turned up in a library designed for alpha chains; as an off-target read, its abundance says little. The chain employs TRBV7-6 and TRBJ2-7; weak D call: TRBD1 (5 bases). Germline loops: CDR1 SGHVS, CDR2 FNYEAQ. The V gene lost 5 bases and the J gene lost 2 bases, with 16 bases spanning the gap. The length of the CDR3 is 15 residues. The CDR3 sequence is CASSETGIPPYEQYF. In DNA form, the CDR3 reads TGTGCCAGCAGCGAAACAGGAATTCCCCCCTACGAGCAGTACTTC.

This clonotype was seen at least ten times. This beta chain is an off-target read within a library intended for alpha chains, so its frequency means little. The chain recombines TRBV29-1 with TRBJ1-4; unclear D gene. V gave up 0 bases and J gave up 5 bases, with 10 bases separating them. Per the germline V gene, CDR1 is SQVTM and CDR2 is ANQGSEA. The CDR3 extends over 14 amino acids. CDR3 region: CSVEDPVGNEKLFF. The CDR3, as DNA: TGCAGCGTTGAAGATCCGGTGGGAAATGAAAAACTGTTTTTT.

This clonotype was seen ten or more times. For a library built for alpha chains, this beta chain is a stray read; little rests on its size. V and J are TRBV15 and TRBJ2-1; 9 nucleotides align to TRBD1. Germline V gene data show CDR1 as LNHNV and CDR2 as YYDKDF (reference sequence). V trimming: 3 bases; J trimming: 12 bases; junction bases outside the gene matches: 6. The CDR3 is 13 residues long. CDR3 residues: CATSSSPDRGQFF. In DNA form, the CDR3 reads TGTGCCACCAGCAGTTCCCCGGACAGGGGGCAGTTCTTC.

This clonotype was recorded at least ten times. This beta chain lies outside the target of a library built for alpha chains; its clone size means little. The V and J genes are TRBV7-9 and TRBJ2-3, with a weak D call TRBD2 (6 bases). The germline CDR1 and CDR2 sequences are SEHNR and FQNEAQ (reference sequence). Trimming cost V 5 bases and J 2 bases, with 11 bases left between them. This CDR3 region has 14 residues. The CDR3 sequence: CASSAGLFTDTQYF. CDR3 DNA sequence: TGTGCCAGCAGCGCGGGACTCTTCACAGATACGCAGTATTTT. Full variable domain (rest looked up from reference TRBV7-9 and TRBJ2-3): DTGVSQNPRHKITKRGQNVTFRCDPISEHNRLYWYRQTLGQGPEFLTYFQNEAQLEKSRLLSDRFSAERPKGSFSTLEIQRTEQGDSAMYLCASSAGLFTDTQYFGPGTRLTVL.

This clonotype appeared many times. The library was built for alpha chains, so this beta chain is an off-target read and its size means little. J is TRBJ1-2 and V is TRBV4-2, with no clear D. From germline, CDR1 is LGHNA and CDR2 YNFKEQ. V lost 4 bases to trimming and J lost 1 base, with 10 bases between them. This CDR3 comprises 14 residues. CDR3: CASSLGLFNYGYTF. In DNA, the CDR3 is TGTGCCAGCAGCCTTGGTCTTTTTAACTATGGCTACACCTTC.